The next 25 T cell receptor beta chains were all read from a single sample in a study of T cells after yellow fever vaccination (dated by TCRdb to the late 2010s). This specimen's treatment or condition label, interpreted: live attenuated yellow fever vaccine strain. Library preparation employed 5' RACE. Sequencing relied on an Illumina HiSeq 2500. TCRdb's own reprocessing of the public reads used fastp at Q25 and MiXCR and kept productive beta chains. Each entry is one CDR3 protein sequence, shown with its most common DNA and genes. The table for this sample lists about 160,000 distinct CDR3 sequences; more than 5.5% of them were counted only once. The ten largest clones take up 2.5% to 3% of the sample. The starting material was CD4+ T cells sorted from PBMCs, obtained 5 days after the first yellow fever vaccination. These receptors came from a young man who received the YFV17D yellow fever vaccine.

This CDR3 reads CASSLVGQGWETQYF. Here the CDR3 DNA reads TGTGCCAGCAGCTTAGTAGGGCAGGGTTGGGAGACCCAGTACTTC. The chain is built from TRBV11-2 and TRBJ2-5; D may be TRBD1 (5 bases). Trimming shortened V by 1 base and J by 5 bases, and 14 bases separated the two germline ends. Per the germline V gene, CDR1 is SGHAT and CDR2 is FQNNGV. The CDR3 consists of 15 residues.

The CDR3 region is CASSPPNREETQYF. Here the CDR3 DNA reads TGTGCCAGCAGCCCTCCAAACAGGGAAGAGACCCAGTACTTC. The chain joins TRBV7-9 to TRBJ2-5, with D possibly TRBD1 on 6 matching bases. CDR3 length: 14 residues. The V end was cut by 5 bases, the J end by 3 bases, with 13 bases between. Looked up from germline, CDR1 is SEHNR and CDR2 is FQNEAQ (reference sequence).

The rearrangement uses TRBV20-1 and TRBJ1-5; D unresolved. The V gene's germline CDR1 is DFQATT and CDR2 SNEGSKA (reference sequence). This CDR3 is 12 amino acids long. CDR3 amino acids: CDWENSNQPQHF. In DNA, the CDR3 is TGCGATTGGGAGAATAGCAATCAGCCCCAGCATTTT.

A few counts support this clonotype. The chain has TRBV29-1 and TRBJ2-4; 7 positions match TRBD1. In germline, CDR1 is SQVTM, CDR2 ANQGSEA. The J segment lost 0 bases and the V segment lost 0 bases, leaving 11 bases of the junction unmatched. The CDR3 spans 18 residues. For the CDR3, the DNA is TGCAGCGTTGAAGAAGACACCTGGACAGGATTAGCCAAAAACATTCAGTACTTC. Translated, it gives CSVEEDTWTGLAKNIQYF.

This clonotype occurred many times. This rearrangement joins TRBV4-1 to TRBJ2-7; the match to TRBD2 covers 12 bases. The CDR3 loop spans 16 amino acids. V lost 2 bases and J lost 6; bases outside the gene matches: 8. Germline V CDR1 and CDR2: MGHRA, YSYEKL. The CDR3, as DNA: TGCGCCAGCAGCCAAACCCGGACTAGCGGGGCGACCGAGCAGTACTTC. Translation: CASSQTRTSGATEQYF.

This clonotype was seen many times. The rearrangement uses TRBV7-2 and TRBJ2-2, with 8 bases that match TRBD2. V lost 6 bases to trimming and J lost 3 bases; unmatched junction nucleotides: 9. The CDR3 has 16 residues. CDR1 is SGHTA and CDR2 is FQGNSA in the germline V gene. CDR3 protein: CASRGGGPLHTGELFF. CDR3 nucleotides: TGTGCCAGCAGAGGCGGGGGGCCATTACACACCGGGGAGCTGTTTTTT.

This clonotype was observed a handful of times. J is TRBJ2-7 and V is TRBV5-6; no clear D gene. Germline lookup yields CDR1 SGHDT and CDR2 YYEEEE. Trimming stripped 3 bases from V and 1 base from J, with 5 bases between. The CDR3 loop spans 12 amino acids. CDR3 loop: CASSSLSYEQYF. The CDR3 DNA sequence: TGTGCCAGCAGCTCACTATCCTACGAGCAGTACTTC.

The V call is TRBV5-1, the J call TRBJ1-1; D is undetermined. Trimming took off 0 bases at V and 2 bases at J, with 8 bases between the two ends. The germline V gene has CDR1 SGHRS and CDR2 YFSETQ. The CDR3 spans 14 residues. In DNA, the CDR3 is TGCGCCAGCAGCTTGGAGCGCGCAAACACTGAAGCTTTCTTT. The encoded protein is CASSLERANTEAFF.

Many counts were recorded for this clonotype. V gene TRBV6-1 combines with J gene TRBJ1-2, with D tentatively TRBD1 (5 bases). Germline CDR1 is MNHNS and CDR2 is SASEGT. The CDR3 is 13 amino acids. V lost 6 bases and J lost 2, with 10 bases in between. CDR3 DNA sequence: TGTGCCAGCAGCCCCCGGGGGAACTATGGCTACACCTTC. It is translated as CASSPRGNYGYTF.

This clonotype was seen at least ten times. The genes are TRBV20-1 and TRBJ1-5; tentatively, D is TRBD1 (5 bases). From germline, CDR1 is DFQATT and CDR2 SNEGSKA (reference sequence). This CDR3 has 15 amino acids. Trimming cost V 1 base and J 0 bases, with 10 bases left between them. CDR3 amino acids: CSARAPGHSNQPQHF. The CDR3 DNA sequence: TGCAGTGCTAGAGCCCCCGGACATAGCAATCAGCCCCAGCATTTT.

This rearrangement joins TRBV4-2 to TRBJ2-7; D gene unclear. The CDR3 consists of 15 residues. V shed 1 base and J shed 5 bases, with 15 bases lying between them. Per germline, CDR1 LGHNA and CDR2 YNFKEQ. CDR3 in amino acids: CASSQAASRSHEQYF. DNA for the CDR3: TGTGCCAGCAGCCAAGCTGCTTCGAGGTCTCACGAGCAGTACTTC.

This clonotype was recorded many times. This rearrangement joins TRBV12-3 or TRBV12-4 to TRBJ2-4, with TRBD1 identical over 7 bases. CDR3 length equals 14 residues. J was trimmed by 6 bases and V by 5 bases; bases with no gene match: 7. As DNA, the CDR3 is TGTGCCAGCAGTCGACCCAGGGGGAGAAACATTCAGTACTTC. Its protein is CASSRPRGRNIQYF.

Ten or more counts support this clonotype. J is TRBJ2-7 and V is TRBV7-9, with TRBD2 matching over 10 bases. The V gene's germline CDR1 is SEHNR and CDR2 FQNEAQ (reference sequence). CDR3 length: 16 residues. V was pared by 4 bases and J by 3 bases, with 9 bases of the junction left unmatched. CDR3 protein: CASSSAGGRGHYEQYF. The CDR3 DNA reads as TGTGCCAGCAGCTCAGCGGGGGGGCGAGGACACTACGAGCAGTACTTC. Complete variable domain (other parts from reference TRBV7-9 and TRBJ2-7): DTGVSQNPRHKITKRGQNVTFRCDPISEHNRLYWYRQTLGQGPEFLTYFQNEAQLEKSRLLSDRFSAERPKGSFSTLEIQRTEQGDSAMYLCASSSAGGRGHYEQYFGPGTRLTVT.

The chain employs TRBV5-4 and TRBJ2-3, with 9 bases identical to TRBD2. The V and J ends lost 0 bases and 5 bases, in that order; junction bases with no gene match: 7. CDR3 length: 16 amino acids. Germline CDR1 reads SGHNT; CDR2 reads YYREEE (reference sequence). The DNA of the CDR3 is TGTGCCAGCAGCTTGGAGGGCGGGGGGGCCGTAGATACGCAGTATTTT. Translated: CASSLEGGGAVDTQYF.

This clonotype was seen repeatedly, ten times or more. V gene TRBV2 combines with J gene TRBJ2-1; D uncertain. Germline V CDR1 and CDR2: SNHLY, FYNNEI. The V end lost 4 bases, the J end lost 8 bases, and 6 bases lay between the germline ends. There are 11 residues in the CDR3. This CDR3 reads CASSAVDEQFF. The CDR3 nucleotides read TGTGCCAGCAGTGCGGTGGATGAGCAGTTCTTC.

This clonotype came up many times. The V gene is TRBV20-1, the J gene TRBJ2-1; the match to TRBD2 covers 10 bases. Per germline, CDR1 DFQATT and CDR2 SNEGSKA (reference sequence). Unmatched junction bases numbered 9, after V lost 1 base and J lost 3 bases. The CDR3 has 17 amino acids. For the CDR3, the DNA is TGCAGTGCTAGAGTATATACCGGGACTAGCGTCTACAATGAGCAGTTCTTC. As protein: CSARVYTGTSVYNEQFF.

This clonotype has ten or more counts. The chain combines TRBV9 with TRBJ1-6; 7 nucleotides agree with TRBD1. The trim removed 3 bases at V and 14 bases at J, leaving 8 bases unmatched. The CDR3 is 13 amino acids. The germline V gene encodes CDR1 SGDLS and CDR2 YYNGEE. As DNA, the CDR3 is TGTGCCAGCAGCGGTGGGACAGCAAAGACCCTCCACTTT. Its protein product is CASSGGTAKTLHF.

In this sample, this clonotype turned up many times. The rearrangement uses TRBV20-1 and TRBJ2-2; D might be TRBD1 (6 bases). Trimming stripped 0 bases from V and 0 bases from J, with 14 bases between. Looked up from germline, CDR1 is DFQATT and CDR2 is SNEGSKA (reference sequence). The CDR3 covers 17 residues. CDR3 in DNA: TGCAGTGCTAGAGATCTTTTGGGGGCAACGAACACCGGGGAGCTGTTTTTT. This codes for CSARDLLGATNTGELFF.

Many counts were recorded for this clonotype. The V gene is TRBV5-6, the J gene TRBJ2-7; D unclear. V was shortened by 2 bases and J by 0 bases, with 6 bases between the two germline ends. The CDR3 consists of 13 residues. Germline CDR1 and CDR2: SGHDT and YYEEEE. CDR3 sequence reads: CASSFGDSYEQYF. In DNA, the CDR3 is TGTGCCAGCAGCTTTGGAGACTCCTACGAGCAGTACTTC.

The J gene is TRBJ2-5, the V gene TRBV5-5; D is ambiguous. This CDR3 has 13 amino acids. Germline CDR1 SGHKS, CDR2 YYEKEE (reference sequence). V was trimmed by 2 bases and J by 2 bases, leaving 7 bases between them. The CDR3 nucleotides read TGTGCCAGCAGCTTATACGGACAAGAGACCCAGTACTTC. This sequence encodes CASSLYGQETQYF.

There are many counts of this clonotype. This chain connects TRBV7-9 to TRBJ2-5; 10 positions match TRBD1. Germline CDR1 and CDR2: SEHNR and FQNEAQ (reference sequence). V shed 5 bases, J shed 0 bases, and the junction held 3 bases outside the gene matches. The CDR3 length is 15 residues. Here the CDR3 DNA reads TGTGCCAGCAGCCCGGACAGGGGGTACCAAGAGACCCAGTACTTC. It translates to CASSPDRGYQETQYF.

At least ten counts were recorded for this clonotype. This rearrangement joins TRBV10-3 to TRBJ2-7; TRBD1 matches at 7 bases. CDR3 length: 12 residues. The J segment lost 0 bases and the V segment lost 10 bases, leaving 3 bases of the junction unmatched. Per germline, CDR1 ENHRY and CDR2 SYGVKD. CDR3: CATWTGSYEQYF. The DNA of the CDR3 is TGTGCCACCTGGACAGGCTCCTACGAGCAGTACTTC.

The table lists this clonotype with many counts. The rearrangement links TRBV4-3 to TRBJ2-3; D is unresolved. In germline, CDR1 is LGHNA, CDR2 YSLEER. The V and J ends lost 2 bases and 3 bases respectively, with 9 bases between them. This CDR3 spans 14 amino acids. The CDR3 loop is CASSQLAQTDTQYF. DNA of the CDR3: TGCGCCAGCAGCCAACTCGCACAGACAGATACGCAGTATTTT.

The sample holds many counts of this clonotype. The CDR3 region is CASSWRTGAGGEETQYF. In DNA form, the CDR3 reads TGCGCCAGCAGCTGGAGAACCGGGGCGGGGGGGGAAGAGACCCAGTACTTC. The chain joins TRBV5-1 to TRBJ2-5; 9 positions agree with TRBD2. The CDR3 has 17 amino acids. The J segment lost 3 bases and the V segment lost 3 bases, leaving 12 bases of the junction unmatched. Germline CDR1 SGHRS, CDR2 YFSETQ.

This clonotype was counted many times. CDR3 residues: CASRSAGPTDTQYF. CDR3 nucleotide sequence: TGTGCCAGCAGATCAGCGGGGCCCACAGATACGCAGTATTTT. J is TRBJ2-3 and V is TRBV5-6; 7 bases align to TRBD2. The V segment lost 5 bases and the J segment 2 bases; nucleotides outside the gene matches: 5. Germline V gene lookup returns CDR1 SGHDT and CDR2 YYEEEE. The CDR3 loop spans 14 amino acids.